What follows are 13 T cell receptor beta chains derived from one specimen sequenced in a study of T cell responses to AZD1222 COVID-19 vaccine. This table comes from immunoSEQ multiplex PCR, and its TCRdb copy is limited to in-frame clones, with some not included. The sample has roughly 120,000 clones, roughly 90% seen once; the top ten hold less than 4.5%. Specimen: peripheral blood, collected on day 0 of AZD1222 vaccination. The receptor set was obtained from an adult in good health.

The chain combines TRBV5-6 with TRBJ2-2; no reliable D call. Germline lookup yields CDR1 SGHDT and CDR2 YYEEEE. The V end lost 5 bases, the J end lost 6 bases, and 8 bases lay between the germline ends. The CDR3 extends over 12 amino acids. The CDR3 sequence is CASRSWAGELFF. DNA for the CDR3: TGTGCCAGCAGATCTTGGGCCGGGGAGCTGTTTTTT.

This clone was counted once. The chain recombines TRBV6-5 with TRBJ2-7; 8 nucleotides line up with TRBD1. Per the germline V gene, CDR1 is MNHEY and CDR2 is SVGAGI. The V and J ends lost 7 bases and 4 bases, in that order; junction bases with no gene match: 12. This CDR3 has 15 amino acids. The CDR3 sequence: CASNDGDRGVYEQYF. CDR3 in DNA: TGTGCCAGCAACGATGGAGACAGGGGCGTTTACGAGCAGTACTTC.

The CDR3 nucleotides read TGTGCCAGCAGCCAATACCGGGACAGGGGGCCAAAAAACATTCAGTACTTC. It codes for CASSQYRDRGPKNIQYF. This chain connects TRBV4-2 to TRBJ2-4; 12 bases match TRBD1. This CDR3 is built from 17 residues. Germline V gene data show CDR1 as LGHNA and CDR2 as YNFKEQ. The J segment lost 4 bases and the V segment lost 2 bases, leaving 6 bases of the junction unmatched.

The rearrangement uses TRBV24-1 and TRBJ2-3; D is perhaps TRBD2 (7 bases). The CDR3 loop spans 13 amino acids. CDR1 is KGHDR, CDR2 SFDVKD, per germline. The germline V and J ends were trimmed by 10 bases and 2 bases, with 12 bases remaining between them. As DNA, the CDR3 is TGTGCCACAGGGGGGGAGAACACAGATACGCAGTATTTT. It is translated as CATGGENTDTQYF.

The chain recombines TRBV5-1 with TRBJ2-1; TRBD1 agrees at 9 bases. V trimming: 2 bases; J trimming: 6 bases; junction bases outside the gene matches: 9. Germline values: CDR1 SGHRS, CDR2 YFSETQ. CDR3 length: 16 residues. The CDR3 bases are TGCGCCAGCAGCTTTCCAACCGGGACAGGGCTCAATGAGCAGTTCTTC. This encodes CASSFPTGTGLNEQFF.

The chain couples TRBV5-4 to TRBJ2-1, with 12 bases that match TRBD2. V lost 3 bases and J lost 7; bases outside the gene matches: 8. CDR1 is SGHNT and CDR2 is YYREEE in the germline V gene (reference sequence). This CDR3 region has 16 residues. CDR3 DNA: TGTGCCAGCAGCTCGCTACTAGCGGGGGGACGGAATGAGCAGTTCTTC. It specifies CASSSLLAGGRNEQFF.

V and J are TRBV4-1 and TRBJ1-1; TRBD1 agrees at 8 bases. V was clipped by 3 bases and J by 3 bases; unmatched bases: 6. CDR1 is MGHRA, CDR2 YSYEKL, per germline. This CDR3 is built from 15 residues. In nucleotides, the CDR3 is TGCGCCAGCAGCCACCCAGACAGGGGTGACACTGAAGCTTTCTTT. It specifies CASSHPDRGDTEAFF.

The chain couples TRBV5-1 to TRBJ2-3; TRBD1 or TRBD2 may be the D gene (5 bases each). Germline lookup yields CDR1 SGHRS and CDR2 YFSETQ. The V end was cut by 0 bases, the J end by 2 bases, with 7 bases between. This CDR3 has 14 residues. The CDR3 sequence: CASSLAGTTDTQYF. CDR3 in DNA: TGCGCCAGCAGCTTGGCAGGGACCACAGATACGCAGTATTTT.

In DNA, the CDR3 is TGTGCCAGCAGCCAAGCTAGCGGGGGGAGGACGCAGTATTTT. Its translation: CASSQASGGRTQYF. V gene TRBV3-1 (or the pseudogene TRBV3-2) combines with J gene TRBJ2-3; 11 bases fit TRBD2. Germline values: CDR1 LGHDT, CDR2 YNNKEL (reference sequence). The CDR3 sequence is 14 residues long. Unmatched junction bases numbered 3, after V lost 1 base and J lost 9 bases.

The rearrangement joins TRBV19 to TRBJ1-4; D not certain. Deletions cut 7 bases from V and 7 bases from J, with 16 bases between. CDR1 is LNHDA, CDR2 SQIVND, per germline (reference sequence). The CDR3 has 14 residues. The CDR3 region is CASTPGLGAEKLFF. The CDR3 region has the DNA TGTGCCAGTACCCCCGGCCTCGGTGCTGAAAAACTGTTTTTT.

This clone was counted only a few times. CDR3 sequence: CSVGTGTGSNEQFF. The CDR3 nucleotides read TGCAGCGTTGGGACCGGGACAGGGTCCAATGAGCAGTTCTTC. V gene TRBV29-1 combines with J gene TRBJ2-1; 9 nucleotides align to TRBD1. The V gene end was trimmed by 4 bases and the J gene end by 6 bases; junction bases not matched to a gene: 7. CDR3 length: 14 amino acids. The V gene's germline CDR1 is SQVTM and CDR2 ANQGSEA.

This chain uses TRBV3-1 (or the pseudogene TRBV3-2) with TRBJ2-5; D is possibly TRBD2 (6 bases). This CDR3 is built from 14 residues. CDR1 LGHDT and CDR2 YNNKEL come from the germline V gene (reference sequence). The V end lost 4 bases, the J end lost 1 base, and 10 bases lay between the germline ends. Here the CDR3 DNA reads TGTGCCAGCAGCCTTGCGGGGTTCCAAGAGACCCAGTACTTC. It translates to CASSLAGFQETQYF.

This chain connects TRBV7-8 to TRBJ1-6; D may be TRBD1 (6 bases). In germline, CDR1 is SGHVS, CDR2 FQNEAQ. Trimming pared 5 bases from V and 10 bases from J, leaving 18 bases between. The CDR3 totals 15 residues. CDR3 nucleotide sequence: TGTGCCAGCAGCGTTCGGACGGCTGGGGGCTCACCCCTCCACTTT. Its protein product is CASSVRTAGGSPLHF.